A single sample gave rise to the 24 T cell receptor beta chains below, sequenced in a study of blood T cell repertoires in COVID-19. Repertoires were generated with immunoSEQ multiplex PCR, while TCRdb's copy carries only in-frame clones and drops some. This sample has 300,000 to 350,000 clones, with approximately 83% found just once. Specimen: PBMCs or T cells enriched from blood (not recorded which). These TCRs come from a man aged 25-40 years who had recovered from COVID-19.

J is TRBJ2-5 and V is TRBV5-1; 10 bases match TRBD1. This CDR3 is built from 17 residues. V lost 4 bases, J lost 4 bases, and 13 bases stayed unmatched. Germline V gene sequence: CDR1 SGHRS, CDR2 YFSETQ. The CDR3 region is CASSEENRDRGRETQYF. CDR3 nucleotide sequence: TGCGCCAGCAGCGAGGAAAACCGGGACAGGGGTAGAGAGACCCAGTACTTC. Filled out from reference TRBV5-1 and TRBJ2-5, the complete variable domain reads KAGVTQTPRYLIKTRGQQVTLSCSPISGHRSVSWYQQTPGQGLQFLFEYFSETQRNKGNFPGRFSGRQFSNSRSEMNVSTLELGDSALYLCASSEENRDRGRETQYFGPGTRLLVL.

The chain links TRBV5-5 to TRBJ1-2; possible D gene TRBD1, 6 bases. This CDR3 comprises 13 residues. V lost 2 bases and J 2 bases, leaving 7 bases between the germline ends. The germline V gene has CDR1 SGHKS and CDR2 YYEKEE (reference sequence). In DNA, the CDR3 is TGTGCCAGCAGCTTCAGGGGCAACTATGGCTACACCTTC. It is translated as CASSFRGNYGYTF.

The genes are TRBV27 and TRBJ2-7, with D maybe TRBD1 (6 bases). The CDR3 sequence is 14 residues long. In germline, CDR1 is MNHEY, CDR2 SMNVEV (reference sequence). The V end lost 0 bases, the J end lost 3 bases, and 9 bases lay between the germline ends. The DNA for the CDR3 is TGTGCCAGCAGTTTATCTGGCAGGGGCTACGAGCAGTACTTC. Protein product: CASSLSGRGYEQYF.

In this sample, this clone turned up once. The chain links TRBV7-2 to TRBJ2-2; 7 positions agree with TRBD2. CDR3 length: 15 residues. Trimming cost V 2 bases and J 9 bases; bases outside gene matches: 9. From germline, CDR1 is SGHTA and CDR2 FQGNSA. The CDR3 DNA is TGTGCCAGCAGCTTATTTGAGGCGGGGGTACGGGAGCTGTTTTTT. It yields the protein CASSLFEAGVRELFF.

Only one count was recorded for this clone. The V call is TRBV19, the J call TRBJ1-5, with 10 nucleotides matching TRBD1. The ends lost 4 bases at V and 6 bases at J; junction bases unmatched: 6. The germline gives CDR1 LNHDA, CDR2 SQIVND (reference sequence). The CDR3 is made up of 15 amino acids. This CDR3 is CASSTGTGVGQPQHF. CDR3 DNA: TGTGCCAGTAGTACTGGGACAGGGGTAGGTCAGCCCCAGCATTTT. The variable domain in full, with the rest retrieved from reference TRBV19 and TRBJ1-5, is DGGITQSPKYLFRKEGQNVTLSCEQNLNHDAMYWYRQDPGQGLRLIYYSQIVNDFQKGDIAEGYSVSREKKESFPLTVTSAQKNPTAFYLCASSTGTGVGQPQHFGDGTRLSIL.

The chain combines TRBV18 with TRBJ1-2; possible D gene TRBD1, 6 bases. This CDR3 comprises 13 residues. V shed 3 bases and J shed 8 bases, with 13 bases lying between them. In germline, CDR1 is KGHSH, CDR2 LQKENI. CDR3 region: CASSPQGREGYTF. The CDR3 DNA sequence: TGTGCCAGCTCACCCCAGGGGCGCGAAGGCTACACCTTC.

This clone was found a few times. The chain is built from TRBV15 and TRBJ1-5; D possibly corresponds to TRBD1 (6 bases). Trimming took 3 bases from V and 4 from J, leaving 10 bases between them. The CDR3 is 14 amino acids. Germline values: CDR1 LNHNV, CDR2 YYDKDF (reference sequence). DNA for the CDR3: TGTGCCACCAGCAGGGGACAAACAAATCAGCCCCAGCATTTT. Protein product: CATSRGQTNQPQHF.

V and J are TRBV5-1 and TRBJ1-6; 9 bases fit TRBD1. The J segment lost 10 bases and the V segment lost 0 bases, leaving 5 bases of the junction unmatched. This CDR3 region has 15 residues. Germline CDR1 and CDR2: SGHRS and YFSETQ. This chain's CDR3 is CASSLAGTGYSPLHF. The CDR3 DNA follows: TGCGCCAGCAGCTTGGCCGGGACAGGGTACTCACCCCTCCACTTT.

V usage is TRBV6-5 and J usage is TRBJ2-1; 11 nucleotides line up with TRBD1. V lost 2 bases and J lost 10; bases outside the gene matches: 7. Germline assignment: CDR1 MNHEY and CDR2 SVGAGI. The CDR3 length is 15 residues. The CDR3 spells CASSYAGTGGAEQFF. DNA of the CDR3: TGTGCCAGCAGTTACGCCGGGACAGGGGGAGCGGAGCAGTTCTTC.

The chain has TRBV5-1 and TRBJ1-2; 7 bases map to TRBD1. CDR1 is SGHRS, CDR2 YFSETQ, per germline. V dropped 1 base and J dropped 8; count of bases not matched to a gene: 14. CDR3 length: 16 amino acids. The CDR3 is CASSLFRGGDSVGYTF. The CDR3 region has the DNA TGCGCCAGCAGCTTGTTTCGAGGGGGCGATTCGGTCGGCTACACCTTC.

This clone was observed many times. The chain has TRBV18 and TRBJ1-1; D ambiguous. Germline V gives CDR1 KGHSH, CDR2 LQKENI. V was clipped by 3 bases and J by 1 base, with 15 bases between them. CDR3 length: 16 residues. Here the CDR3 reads CASSPELLGGNTEAFF. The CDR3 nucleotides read TGTGCCAGCTCACCGGAACTTCTCGGAGGGAACACTGAAGCTTTCTTT.

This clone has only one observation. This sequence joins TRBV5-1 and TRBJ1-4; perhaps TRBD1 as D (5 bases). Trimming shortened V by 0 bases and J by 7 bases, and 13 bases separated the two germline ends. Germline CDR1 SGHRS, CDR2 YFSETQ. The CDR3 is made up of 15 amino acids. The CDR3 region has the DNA TGCGCCAGCAGCTTGGAGGGAAATAGGGGTGAAAAACTGTTTTTT. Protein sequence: CASSLEGNRGEKLFF. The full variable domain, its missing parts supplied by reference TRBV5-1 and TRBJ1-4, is KAGVTQTPRYLIKTRGQQVTLSCSPISGHRSVSWYQQTPGQGLQFLFEYFSETQRNKGNFPGRFSGRQFSNSRSEMNVSTLELGDSALYLCASSLEGNRGEKLFFGSGTQLSVL.

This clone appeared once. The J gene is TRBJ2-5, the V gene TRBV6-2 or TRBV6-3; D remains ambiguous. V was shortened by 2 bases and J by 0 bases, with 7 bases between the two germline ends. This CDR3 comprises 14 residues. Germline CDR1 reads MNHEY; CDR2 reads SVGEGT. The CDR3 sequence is CASSYGSYQETQYF. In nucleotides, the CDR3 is TGTGCCAGCAGTTACGGCTCGTACCAAGAGACCCAGTACTTC.

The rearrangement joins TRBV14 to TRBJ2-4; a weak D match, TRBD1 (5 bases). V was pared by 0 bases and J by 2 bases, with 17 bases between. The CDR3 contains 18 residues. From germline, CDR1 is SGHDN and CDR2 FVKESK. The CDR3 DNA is TGTGCCAGCAGCCAAGATCAGACTCTGGGGCAGCCCAAAAACATTCAGTACTTC. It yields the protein CASSQDQTLGQPKNIQYF.

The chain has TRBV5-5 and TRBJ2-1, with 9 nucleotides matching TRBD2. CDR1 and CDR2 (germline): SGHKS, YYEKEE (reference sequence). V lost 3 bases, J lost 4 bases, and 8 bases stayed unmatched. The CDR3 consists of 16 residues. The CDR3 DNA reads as TGTGCCAGCAGCTGGGGGGCTAGCGGGGAGTACAATGAGCAGTTCTTC. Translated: CASSWGASGEYNEQFF. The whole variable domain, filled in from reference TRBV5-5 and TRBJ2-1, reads DAGVTQSPTHLIKTRGQQVTLRCSPISGHKSVSWYQQVLGQGPQFIFQYYEKEERGRGNFPDRFSARQFPNYSSELNVNALLLGDSALYLCASSWGASGEYNEQFFGPGTRLTVL.

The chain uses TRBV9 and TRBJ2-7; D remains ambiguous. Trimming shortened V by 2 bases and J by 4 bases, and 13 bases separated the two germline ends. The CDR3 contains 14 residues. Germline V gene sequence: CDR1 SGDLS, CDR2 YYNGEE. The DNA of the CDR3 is TGTGCCAGCAGCGTGTTCCCCATAGCTTACGAGCAGTACTTC. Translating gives CASSVFPIAYEQYF.

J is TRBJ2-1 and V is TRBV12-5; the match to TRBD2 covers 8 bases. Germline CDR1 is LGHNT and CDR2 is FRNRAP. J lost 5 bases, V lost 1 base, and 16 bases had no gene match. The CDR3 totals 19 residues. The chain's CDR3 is CASGLAHDLERGPNNEQFF. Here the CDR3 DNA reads TGTGCTAGTGGTTTGGCCCACGACCTCGAGCGGGGGCCGAACAATGAGCAGTTCTTC. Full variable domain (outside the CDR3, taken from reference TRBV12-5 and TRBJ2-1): DARVTQTPRHKVTEMGQEVTMRCQPILGHNTVFWYRQTMMQGLELLAYFRNRAPLDDSGMPKDRFSAEMPDATLATLKIQPSEPRDSAVYFCASGLAHDLERGPNNEQFFGPGTRLTVL.

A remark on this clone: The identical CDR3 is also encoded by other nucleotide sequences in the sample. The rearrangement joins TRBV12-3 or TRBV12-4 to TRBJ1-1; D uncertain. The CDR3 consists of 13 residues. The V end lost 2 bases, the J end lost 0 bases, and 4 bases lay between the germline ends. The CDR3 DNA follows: TGTGCCAGCAGTTTACGCGTGAACACTGAAGCTTTCTTT. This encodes CASSLRVNTEAFF.

The CDR3 DNA reads TGTGCCTGGAGCCGGGGGGAGTATGGCTACACCTTC. Translating gives CAWSRGEYGYTF. V usage is TRBV30 and J usage is TRBJ1-2; a weak D match, TRBD1 (5 bases). The germline V gene encodes CDR1 GTSNPN and CDR2 SVGIG (reference sequence). This CDR3 is 12 amino acids long. Trimming left V 3 bases short and J 5 bases short, with 10 bases between.

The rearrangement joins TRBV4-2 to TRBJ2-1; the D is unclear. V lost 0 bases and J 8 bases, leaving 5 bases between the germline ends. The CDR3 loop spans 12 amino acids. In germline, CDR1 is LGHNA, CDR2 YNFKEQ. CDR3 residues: CASSQDADEQFF. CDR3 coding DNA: TGTGCCAGCAGCCAAGATGCGGATGAGCAGTTCTTC.

CDR3 coding DNA: TGTGCCAGCCTCCTTGGGGGGTTCACCGGGGAGCTGTTTTTT. Amino acids: CASLLGGFTGELFF. V is TRBV7-9 and J is TRBJ2-2; tentatively, D is TRBD2 (6 bases). CDR1 SEHNR and CDR2 FQNEAQ come from the germline V gene (reference sequence). V was trimmed by 8 bases and J by 4 bases, leaving 14 bases between them. The CDR3 runs 14 residues.

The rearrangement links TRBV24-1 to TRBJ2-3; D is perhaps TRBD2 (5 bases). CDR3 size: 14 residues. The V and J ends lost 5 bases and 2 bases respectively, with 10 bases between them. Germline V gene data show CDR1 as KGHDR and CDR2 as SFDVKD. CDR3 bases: TGTGCCACCAGTGCCTCGGGGTTCACAGATACGCAGTATTTT. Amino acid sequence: CATSASGFTDTQYF.

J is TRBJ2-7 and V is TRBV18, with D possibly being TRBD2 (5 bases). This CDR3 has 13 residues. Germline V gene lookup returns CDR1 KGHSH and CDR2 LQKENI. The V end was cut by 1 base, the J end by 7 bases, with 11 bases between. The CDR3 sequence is CASSPRQDWEQYF. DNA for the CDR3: TGTGCCAGCTCACCACGCCAGGACTGGGAGCAGTACTTC. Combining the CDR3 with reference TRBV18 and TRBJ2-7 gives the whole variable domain NAGVMQNPRHLVRRRGQEARLRCSPMKGHSHVYWYRQLPEEGLKFMVYLQKENIIDESGMPKERFSAEFPKEGPSILRIQQVVRGDSAAYFCASSPRQDWEQYFGPGTRLTVT.

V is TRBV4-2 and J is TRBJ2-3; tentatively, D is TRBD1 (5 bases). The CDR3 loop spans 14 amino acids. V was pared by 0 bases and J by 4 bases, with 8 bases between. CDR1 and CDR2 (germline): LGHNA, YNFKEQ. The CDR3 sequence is CASSQDAGSDTQYF. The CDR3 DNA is TGTGCCAGCAGCCAAGATGCAGGGTCAGATACGCAGTATTTT.